The rows below give T cell receptor beta chains drawn from one sample of a study of cytomegalovirus exposure and HLA in healthy donors. Data came from immunoSEQ multiplex PCR; TCRdb stores just in-frame clones and leaves some out. The listing contains 200,000 to 250,000 clones. Material for sequencing was PBMCs. These receptors were collected from a girl under 10 years old in good health and CMV-seropositive. The CDR3 runs from the conserved cysteine through the conserved F or W. The order of the fields is J gene, V gene, D gene, CDR3 length, CDR3 DNA, CDR3 protein. A D gene is named only where the DNA matches it firmly.

J: TRBJ1-4; V: TRBV10-3; D: TRBD1; length: 13; DNA: TGTGCCATCAAGGAGGACAGGGGTGAAAAACTGTTTTTT; CDR3: CAIKEDRGEKLFF
J: TRBJ2-1; V: TRBV28; D: TRBD2; length: 12; DNA: TGTGCCATAAACGGGGGGGGCAATGAGCAGTTCTTC; CDR3: CAINGGGNEQFF
J: TRBJ2-7; V: TRBV5-1; D: TRBD2; length: 15; DNA: TGCGCCAGCAGCTTTCTAGCGGGTTTAACCTACGAGCAGTACTTC; CDR3: CASSFLAGLTYEQYF
J: TRBJ2-7; V: TRBV6-1; D: -; length: 12; DNA: TGTGCCAGCAGTGACTTAGCGTCCGAGCAGTACTTC; CDR3: CASSDLASEQYF
J: TRBJ2-3; V: TRBV7-3; D: TRBD2; length: 14; DNA: TGTGCCTCGGCGATTAGCGGGACCTCGGGTGCGCAGTATTTT; CDR3: CASAISGTSGAQYF
J: TRBJ2-7; V: TRBV7-2; D: -; length: 15; DNA: TGTGCCAGCAGCTTATTTTACGGGAGCTCCTACGAGCAGTACTTC; CDR3: CASSLFYGSSYEQYF
J: TRBJ2-3; V: TRBV5-6; D: -; length: 18; DNA: TGTGCCAGCAGCTTGGGACTAGTTACTAGAACAAACACAGATACGCAGTATTTT; CDR3: CASSLGLVTRTNTDTQYF
J: TRBJ2-3; V: TRBV7-9; D: TRBD1; length: 15; DNA: TGTGCCAGCAGCCCTCGACAGGGTAGCACAGATACGCAGTATTTT; CDR3: CASSPRQGSTDTQYF
J: TRBJ2-6; V: TRBV15; D: -; length: 16; DNA: TGTGCCACCAGCAGAGACAGGGGTACTGGGGCCAACGTCCTGACTTTC; CDR3: CATSRDRGTGANVLTF
J: TRBJ1-1; V: TRBV6-1; D: -; length: 15; DNA: TGTGCCAGCACGGCCCAGGCCACTCCGAACACTGAAGCTTTCTTT; CDR3: CASTAQATPNTEAFF
J: TRBJ2-7; V: TRBV10-1; D: -; length: 15; DNA: TGCGCCAGCAGTCGGACCGGGACACCCCCATACGAGCAGTACTTC; CDR3: CASSRTGTPPYEQYF
J: TRBJ2-3; V: TRBV27; D: TRBD2; length: 15; DNA: TGTGCCAGCACCTTCCTAGCGGGAGTTGCAGATACGCAGTATTTT; CDR3: CASTFLAGVADTQYF
J: TRBJ1-1; V: TRBV27; D: TRBD1; length: 15; DNA: TGTGCCAGCAGGGACGGACAGGGGGCTTACACTGAAGCTTTCTTT; CDR3: CASRDGQGAYTEAFF
J: TRBJ1-4; V: TRBV6-6; D: -; length: 15; DNA: TGTGCCAGCAGCCCAACAGCTGCAACTAATGAAAAACTGTTTTTT; CDR3: CASSPTAATNEKLFF
J: TRBJ2-7; V: TRBV5-1; D: TRBD1; length: 15; DNA: TGCGCCAGCAGCCCGACCGGGACAGGGTCCAACGAGCAGTACTTC; CDR3: CASSPTGTGSNEQYF
J: TRBJ2-7; V: TRBV6-5; D: TRBD1; length: 15; DNA: TGTGCCAGCAGTTACTCAAGGGACAGGGTCTACGAGCAGTACTTC; CDR3: CASSYSRDRVYEQYF
J: TRBJ1-2; V: TRBV7-2; D: -; length: 14; DNA: TGTGCCAGCAGCTTAAAAAATGGAGGCCATGGCTACACCTTC; CDR3: CASSLKNGGHGYTF
J: TRBJ2-3; V: TRBV5-4; D: -; length: 14; DNA: TGTGCCAGCAGCTTGGGAGGGTACACAGATACGCAGTATTTT; CDR3: CASSLGGYTDTQYF